One sample yielded the 16 T cell receptor beta chains listed below, sequenced in a study of CD8 T cells in Susac syndrome. RNA amounts of roughly 0.5 to 1 ug underwent reverse transcription with random hexamers. TCRdb recomputed calls from the immunoSEQ multiplex PCR reads with MiXCR, one row per CDR3 protein. The sample shows 110,000 or so distinct CDR3 sequences, 96% of them seen only once. What was sequenced was CD4+ T cells from PBMCs. Receptors were obtained from a human donor in good health.

The CDR3 spells CSVTVPPYTSGANVLTF. Written as DNA, the CDR3 is TGCAGCGTTACCGTGCCCCCCTACACCTCTGGGGCCAACGTCCTGACTTTC. The chain joins TRBV29-1 to TRBJ2-6; no clear D. V was clipped by 5 bases and J by 0 bases, with 17 bases between them. Germline assignment: CDR1 SQVTM and CDR2 ANQGSEA. The CDR3 sequence is 17 residues long. The full variable domain, completed using reference TRBV29-1 and TRBJ2-6, is SAVISQKPSRDICQRGTSLTIQCQVDSQVTMMFWYRQQPGQSLTLIATANQGSEATYESGFVIDKFPISRPNLTFSTLTVSNMSPEDSSIYLCSVTVPPYTSGANVLTFGAGSRLTVL.

The genes are TRBV4-1 and TRBJ1-6; unclear D gene. Germline assignment: CDR1 MGHRA and CDR2 YSYEKL. The CDR3 runs 14 residues. The V end lost 0 bases, the J end lost 7 bases, and 7 bases lay between the germline ends. The CDR3 is CASSQEGYNSPLHF. Here the CDR3 DNA reads TGCGCCAGCAGCCAAGAGGGCTACAATTCACCCCTCCACTTT.

The J gene is TRBJ2-1, the V gene TRBV29-1, with D uncertain. V was trimmed by 6 bases and J by 3 bases, leaving 12 bases between them. Germline CDR1 and CDR2: SQVTM and ANQGSEA. The CDR3 length is 13 residues. CDR3 nucleotides: TGCAGCGTGGTCCTGATCCTCTACAATGAGCAGTTCTTC. This sequence encodes CSVVLILYNEQFF.

The V and J genes are TRBV4-1 and TRBJ1-5, with 7 bases aligning to TRBD1. The length of the CDR3 is 15 residues. The V gene end was trimmed by 3 bases and the J gene end by 2 bases; junction bases not matched to a gene: 4. Germline V gives CDR1 MGHRA, CDR2 YSYEKL. The chain's CDR3 is CASSQDRTRNQPQHF. CDR3 nucleotides: TGCGCCAGCAGCCAGGACAGGACCCGCAATCAGCCCCAGCATTTT.

The CDR3 sequence: CASSSGQQAYNEQFF. CDR3 in DNA: TGTGCCAGCAGCTCCGGACAGCAGGCCTACAATGAGCAGTTCTTC. The chain employs TRBV7-3 and TRBJ2-1, with D possibly matching TRBD1 (6 bases). This CDR3 spans 15 amino acids. From germline, CDR1 is SGHTA and CDR2 FQGTGA. V lost 4 bases to trimming and J lost 2 bases, with 12 bases between them.

V usage is TRBV28 and J usage is TRBJ2-7, with D tentatively TRBD1 or TRBD2 (6 bases each). The CDR3 has 13 residues. Trimming stripped 7 bases from V and 2 bases from J, with 12 bases between. Looked up from germline, CDR1 is MDHEN and CDR2 is SYDVKM. CDR3 amino acids: CASTGGLTYEQYF. The CDR3 nucleotides read TGTGCCAGCACCGGGGGCCTTACCTACGAGCAGTACTTC.

The rearrangement joins TRBV15 to TRBJ2-4, with 7 bases lining up with TRBD1. Germline loops: CDR1 LNHNV, CDR2 YYDKDF (reference sequence). V was clipped by 5 bases and J by 0 bases; unmatched bases: 10. The CDR3 contains 17 residues. The CDR3 protein is CATSLLGTAKAKNIQYF. CDR3 DNA sequence: TGTGCCACCAGCCTCCTAGGGACAGCGAAAGCCAAAAACATTCAGTACTTC. The whole variable domain, filled in from reference TRBV15 and TRBJ2-4, reads DAMVIQNPRYQVTQFGKPVTLSCSQTLNHNVMYWYQQKSSQAPKLLFHYYDKDFNNEADTPDNFQSRRPNTSFCFLDIRSPGLGDTAMYLCATSLLGTAKAKNIQYFGAGTRLSVL.

The rearrangement uses TRBV3-1 and TRBJ1-1; unclear D gene. The germline V and J ends were trimmed by 1 base and 5 bases, with 5 bases remaining between them. Germline V lookup: CDR1 LGHDT, CDR2 YNNKEL (reference sequence). This CDR3 is 12 amino acids long. This chain's CDR3 is CASSQARTEAFF. The CDR3 DNA reads TGTGCCAGCAGCCAAGCCCGTACTGAAGCTTTCTTT.

The chain is built from TRBV29-1 and TRBJ2-2, with 7 bases lining up with TRBD1. The J segment lost 0 bases and the V segment lost 5 bases, leaving 3 bases of the junction unmatched. The CDR3 has 14 residues. Per the germline V gene, CDR1 is SQVTM and CDR2 is ANQGSEA. The CDR3 region has the DNA TGCAGCGTTACAGGGGCCGCGAACACCGGGGAGCTGTTTTTT. It translates to CSVTGAANTGELFF.

The chain links TRBV20-1 to TRBJ1-5; perhaps TRBD1 as D (6 bases). The germline CDR1 and CDR2 sequences are DFQATT and SNEGSKA (reference sequence). The CDR3 has 16 residues. The ends were cut back, 0 bases at V and 1 base at J, with 13 bases in the middle. The CDR3 region is CSARESGRGSNQPQHF. CDR3 nucleotides: TGCAGTGCTAGAGAGTCGGGCAGGGGAAGCAATCAGCCCCAGCATTTT.

The count of this clonotype is one. This chain links TRBV20-1 with TRBJ1-5; D might be TRBD1 (6 bases). The CDR3 totals 15 residues. Germline V gene lookup returns CDR1 DFQATT and CDR2 SNEGSKA (reference sequence). Deletions cut 5 bases from V and 4 bases from J, with 18 bases between. The CDR3 sequence is CSALTHRASNQPQHF. The CDR3 nucleotides are TGCAGTGCTCTTACTCACAGGGCGAGTAATCAGCCCCAGCATTTT.

V gene TRBV5-1 combines with J gene TRBJ1-1, with 8 bases lining up with TRBD1. Unmatched junction bases numbered 6, after V lost 4 bases and J lost 1 base. Looked up from germline, CDR1 is SGHRS and CDR2 is YFSETQ. The CDR3 has 15 amino acids. Written as DNA, the CDR3 is TGCGCCAGCAGCACCGGACAGGGTGGGAACACTGAAGCTTTCTTT. Translated: CASSTGQGGNTEAFF.

The V call is TRBV29-1, the J call TRBJ1-2; no clear D. The germline V gene encodes CDR1 SQVTM and CDR2 ANQGSEA. Trimming stripped 6 bases from V and 4 bases from J, with 9 bases between. The CDR3 is made up of 11 amino acids. The CDR3 DNA is TGCAGCGTCACGGACGGCTATGGCTACACCTTC. Protein product: CSVTDGYGYTF.

The chain joins TRBV7-2 to TRBJ1-5; no definite D call. Germline loops: CDR1 SGHTA, CDR2 FQGNSA. Deletions cut 2 bases from V and 2 bases from J, with 10 bases between. This CDR3 spans 15 amino acids. The CDR3 reads CASSLNGWGNQPQHF. DNA for the CDR3: TGTGCCAGCAGCTTAAATGGATGGGGCAATCAGCCCCAGCATTTT.

The CDR3 sequence: CASSSDRGRAKNIQYF. The CDR3 region has the DNA TGTGCCAGCAGCTCCGACAGGGGGCGGGCCAAAAACATTCAGTACTTC. The rearrangement links TRBV7-2 to TRBJ2-4, with 10 bases fitting TRBD1. The CDR3 has 16 residues. The junction had 4 bases not matched to a gene; V was cut back by 4 bases and J by 1 base. Per germline, CDR1 SGHTA and CDR2 FQGNSA.

The chain couples TRBV23-1 to TRBJ2-7, with a possible D match to TRBD2 (6 bases). TRBV23-1 is labeled an ORF, and its function is uncertain. CDR3 length: 16 residues. V shed 0 bases and J shed 3 bases, with 15 bases lying between them. CDR3 nucleotides: TGCGCCAGCAGTCAATCGGTTTCACTAGCCGTCTACGAGCAGTACTTC. Amino acid sequence: CASSQSVSLAVYEQYF.